This T cell receptor beta chain comes out of a study of T cells after posttransplantation cyclophosphamide. The assay was immunoSEQ multiplex PCR, and TCRdb's table has in-frame clones only and misses some. This sample shows 10,000 to 13,000 clones and no singletons; approximately 14% rests with the ten largest. Treatment was busulfan-fludarabine conditioning, a marrow graft, and cyclophosphamide on days +3 and +4. CDR1 SGDLS and CDR2 YYNGEE come from the germline V gene. V was pared by 3 bases and J by 6 bases, with 9 bases of the junction left unmatched. The CDR3 length is 15 residues. The study, taken as a whole, reports: Donor-recipient repertoire similarity was low at 1-2 months, rising over year one. Recipient CMV seropositivity and CMV reactivation strongly tracked TRB clonality. Tissue-infiltrating T cells from skin or gut overlapped little with blood T cells.

This clone is medium-sized within its sample. Its antigen is unknown. The receptor was derived from a female patient in her 40s who received an allogeneic stem cell transplant from a related donor, was CMV-positive, and had no GVHD. Some T cells may be graft donor cells. This specimen consisted of PBMCs, obtained after allogeneic stem cell transplant with posttransplant cyclophosphamide. This chain connects TRBV9 to TRBJ2-7, with TRBD2 matching over 10 bases. CDR3 sequence reads: CASSAETSGFLEQYF. CDR3 bases: TGTGCCAGCAGCGCCGAGACTAGCGGGTTCCTCGAGCAGTACTTC.